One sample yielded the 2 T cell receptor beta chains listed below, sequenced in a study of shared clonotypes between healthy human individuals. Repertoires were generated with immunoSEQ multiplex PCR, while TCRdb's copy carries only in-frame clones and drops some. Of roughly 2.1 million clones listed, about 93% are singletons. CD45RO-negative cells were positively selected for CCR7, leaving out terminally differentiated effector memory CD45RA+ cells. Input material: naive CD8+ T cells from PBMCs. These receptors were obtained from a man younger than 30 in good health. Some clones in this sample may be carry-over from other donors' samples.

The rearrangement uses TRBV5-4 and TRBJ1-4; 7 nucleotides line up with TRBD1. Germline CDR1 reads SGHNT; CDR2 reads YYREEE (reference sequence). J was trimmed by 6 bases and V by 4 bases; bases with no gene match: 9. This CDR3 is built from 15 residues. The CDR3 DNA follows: TGTGCCAGCAGCCCCTGGACAGGAAGACATGAAAAACTGTTTTTT. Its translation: CASSPWTGRHEKLFF.

The DNA of the CDR3 is TGCGCCAGCAGCTTGATGGGGCAGGGTACGCACGAGCAGTACTTC. Protein product: CASSLMGQGTHEQYF. V usage is TRBV5-1 and J usage is TRBJ2-7; a possible D gene is TRBD1 (5 bases). Trimming left V 1 base short and J 5 bases short, with 16 bases between. The germline gives CDR1 SGHRS, CDR2 YFSETQ. This CDR3 comprises 15 residues.